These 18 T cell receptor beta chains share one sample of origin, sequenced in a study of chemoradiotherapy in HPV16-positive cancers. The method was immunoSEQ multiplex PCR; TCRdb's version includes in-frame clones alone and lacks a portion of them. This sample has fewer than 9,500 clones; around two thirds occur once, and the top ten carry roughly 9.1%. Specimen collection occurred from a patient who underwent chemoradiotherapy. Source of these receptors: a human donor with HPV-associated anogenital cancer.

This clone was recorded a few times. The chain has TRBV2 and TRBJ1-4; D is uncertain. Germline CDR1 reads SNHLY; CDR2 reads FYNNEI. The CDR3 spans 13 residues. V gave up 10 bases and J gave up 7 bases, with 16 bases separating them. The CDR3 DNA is TGTGCCACACTCCGGGAATATTTTGAAAAACTGTTTTTT. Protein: CATLREYFEKLFF.

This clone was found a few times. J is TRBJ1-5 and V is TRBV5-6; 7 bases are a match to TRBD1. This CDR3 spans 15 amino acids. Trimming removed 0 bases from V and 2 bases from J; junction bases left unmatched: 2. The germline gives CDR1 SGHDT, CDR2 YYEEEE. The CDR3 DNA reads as TGTGCCAGCAGCTTGGAGGGGGCCGGCAATCAGCCCCAGCATTTT. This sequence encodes CASSLEGAGNQPQHF. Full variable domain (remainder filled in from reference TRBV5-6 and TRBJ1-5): DAGVTQSPTHLIKTRGQQVTLRCSPKSGHDTVSWYQQALGQGPQFIFQYYEEEERQRGNFPDRFSGHQFPNYSSELNVNALLLGDSALYLCASSLEGAGNQPQHFGDGTRLSIL.

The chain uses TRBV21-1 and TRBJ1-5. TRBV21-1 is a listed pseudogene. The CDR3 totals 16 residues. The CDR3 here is CASSPSGEAGPQPQHF. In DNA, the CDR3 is TGTGCCAGCAGCCCATCAGGGGAGGCAGGACCTCAGCCCCAGCATTTT.

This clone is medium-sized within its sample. The CDR3 nucleotides are TGTGCCAGCAGCCCGATCCTAGTCGGGGAGCTGTTTTTT. This sequence encodes CASSPILVGELFF. The chain combines TRBV7-2 with TRBJ2-2; D remains ambiguous. V lost 5 bases to trimming and J lost 7 bases, with 11 bases between them. Germline CDR1 SGHTA, CDR2 FQGNSA. The CDR3 extends over 13 amino acids.

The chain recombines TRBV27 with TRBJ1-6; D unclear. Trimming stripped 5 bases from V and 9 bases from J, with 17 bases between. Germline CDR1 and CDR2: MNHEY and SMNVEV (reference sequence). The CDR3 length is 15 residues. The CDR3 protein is CASSRDGSPVSPLHF. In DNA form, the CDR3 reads TGTGCCAGCAGTCGGGATGGTTCTCCAGTTTCACCCCTCCACTTT.

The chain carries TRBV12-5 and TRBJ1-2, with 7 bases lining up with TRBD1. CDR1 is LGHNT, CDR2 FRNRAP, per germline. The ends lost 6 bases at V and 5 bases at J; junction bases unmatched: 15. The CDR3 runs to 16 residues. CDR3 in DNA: TGTGCTAGTGGCCGAGTGAGCCGGGACAGTCTATATGGCTACACCTTC. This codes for CASGRVSRDSLYGYTF.

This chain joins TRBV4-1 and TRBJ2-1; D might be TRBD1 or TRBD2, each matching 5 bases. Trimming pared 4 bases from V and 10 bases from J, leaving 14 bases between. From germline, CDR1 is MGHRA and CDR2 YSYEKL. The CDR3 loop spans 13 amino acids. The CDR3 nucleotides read TGCGCCAGCAGCCGGCAGGGAGAGGGGGAGCAGTTCTTC. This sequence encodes CASSRQGEGEQFF.

Here the CDR3 DNA reads TGTGCCTGGAGTCGGGGCAGGGGGCACGAGCAGTACTTC. It is translated as CAWSRGRGHEQYF. V and J are TRBV30 and TRBJ2-7; 8 nucleotides line up with TRBD1. V shed 2 bases and J 5 bases; nucleotides not matched to a gene: 5. The CDR3 is 13 residues long. Germline V gene lookup returns CDR1 GTSNPN and CDR2 SVGIG (reference sequence).

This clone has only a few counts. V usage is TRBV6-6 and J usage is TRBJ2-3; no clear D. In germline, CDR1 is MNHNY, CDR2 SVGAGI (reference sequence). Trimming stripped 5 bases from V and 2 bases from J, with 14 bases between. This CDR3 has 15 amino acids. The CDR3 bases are TGTGCCAGCAGTCCCCCCGTGGACCACACAGATACGCAGTATTTT. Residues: CASSPPVDHTDTQYF.

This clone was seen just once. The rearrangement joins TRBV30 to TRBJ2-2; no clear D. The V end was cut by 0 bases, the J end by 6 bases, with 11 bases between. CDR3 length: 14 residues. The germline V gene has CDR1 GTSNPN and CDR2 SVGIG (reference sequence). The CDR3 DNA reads TGTGCCTGGAGTGTACTTCCAGAATCCGGGGAGCTGTTTTTT. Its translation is CAWSVLPESGELFF.

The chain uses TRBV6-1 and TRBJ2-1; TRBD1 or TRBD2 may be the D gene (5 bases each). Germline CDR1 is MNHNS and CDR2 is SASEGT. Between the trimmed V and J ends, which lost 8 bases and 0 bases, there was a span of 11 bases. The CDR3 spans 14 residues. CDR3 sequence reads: CASHGATSYNEQFF. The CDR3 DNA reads TGTGCCAGCCACGGGGCGACCTCCTACAATGAGCAGTTCTTC.

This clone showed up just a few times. DNA for the CDR3: TGTGCCAGCAGCTTAGAAGGCAGGGGGGGAGAAGCTTTCTTT. Encoded protein: CASSLEGRGGEAFF. This chain joins TRBV11-2 and TRBJ1-1; 7 nucleotides line up with TRBD1. CDR3 length: 14 amino acids. The V segment lost 0 bases and the J segment 8 bases; nucleotides outside the gene matches: 6. Germline V gene sequence: CDR1 SGHAT, CDR2 FQNNGV. Complete variable domain (other parts from reference TRBV11-2 and TRBJ1-1): EAGVAQSPRYKIIEKRQSVAFWCNPISGHATLYWYQQILGQGPKLLIQFQNNGVVDDSQLPKDRFSAERLKGVDSTLKIQPAKLEDSAVYLCASSLEGRGGEAFFGQGTRLTVV.

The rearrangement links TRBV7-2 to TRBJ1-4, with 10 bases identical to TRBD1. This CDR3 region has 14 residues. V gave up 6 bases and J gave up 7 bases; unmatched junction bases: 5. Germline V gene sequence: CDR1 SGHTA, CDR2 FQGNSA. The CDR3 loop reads CASSTGTGAEKLFF. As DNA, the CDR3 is TGTGCCAGCAGTACCGGGACAGGGGCTGAAAAACTGTTTTTT.

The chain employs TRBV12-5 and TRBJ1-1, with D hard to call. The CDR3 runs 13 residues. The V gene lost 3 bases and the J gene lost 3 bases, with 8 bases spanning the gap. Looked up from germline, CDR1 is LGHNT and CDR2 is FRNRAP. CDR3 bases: TGTGCTAGTGGTTTACGCCGGGACACTGAAGCTTTCTTT. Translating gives CASGLRRDTEAFF.

CDR3 nucleotide sequence: TGCGCCAGCAGCCCGGAGACGAACACTGAAGCTTTCTTT. Its translation is CASSPETNTEAFF. The rearrangement joins TRBV4-1 to TRBJ1-1; unclear D gene. Trimming shortened V by 4 bases and J by 1 base, and 7 bases separated the two germline ends. This CDR3 has 13 residues. Looked up from germline, CDR1 is MGHRA and CDR2 is YSYEKL.

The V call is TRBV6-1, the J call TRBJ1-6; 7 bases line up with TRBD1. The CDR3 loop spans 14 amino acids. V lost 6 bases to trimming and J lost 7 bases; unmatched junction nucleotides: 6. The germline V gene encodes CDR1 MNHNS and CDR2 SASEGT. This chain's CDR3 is CASSGDSGNSPLHF. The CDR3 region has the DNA TGTGCCAGCAGCGGGGACAGCGGGAATTCACCCCTCCACTTT.

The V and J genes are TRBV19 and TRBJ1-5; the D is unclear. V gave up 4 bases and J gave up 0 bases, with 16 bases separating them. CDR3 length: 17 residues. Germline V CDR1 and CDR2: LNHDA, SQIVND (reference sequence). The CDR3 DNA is TGTGCCAGTAGTACAATCCGGCACCAGGATAGCAATCAGCCCCAGCATTTT. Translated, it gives CASSTIRHQDSNQPQHF. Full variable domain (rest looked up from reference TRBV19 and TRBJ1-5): DGGITQSPKYLFRKEGQNVTLSCEQNLNHDAMYWYRQDPGQGLRLIYYSQIVNDFQKGDIAEGYSVSREKKESFPLTVTSAQKNPTAFYLCASSTIRHQDSNQPQHFGDGTRLSIL.

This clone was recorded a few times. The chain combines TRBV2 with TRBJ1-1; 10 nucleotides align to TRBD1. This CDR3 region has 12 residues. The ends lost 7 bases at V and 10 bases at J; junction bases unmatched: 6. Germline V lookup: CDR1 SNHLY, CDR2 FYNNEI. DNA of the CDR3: TGTGCCAGCAATCCGGGACAGGGGAGAGCTTTCTTT. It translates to CASNPGQGRAFF.